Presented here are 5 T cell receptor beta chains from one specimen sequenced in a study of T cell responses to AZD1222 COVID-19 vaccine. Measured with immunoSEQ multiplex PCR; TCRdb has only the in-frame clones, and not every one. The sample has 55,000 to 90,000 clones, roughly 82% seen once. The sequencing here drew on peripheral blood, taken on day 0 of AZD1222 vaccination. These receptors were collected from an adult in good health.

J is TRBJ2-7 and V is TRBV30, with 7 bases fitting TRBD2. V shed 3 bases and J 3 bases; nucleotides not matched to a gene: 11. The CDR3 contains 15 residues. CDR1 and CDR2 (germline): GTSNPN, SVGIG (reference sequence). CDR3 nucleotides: TGTGCCTGGAGGGAACCGGGACTAAGTGGCTACGAGCAGTACTTC. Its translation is CAWREPGLSGYEQYF.

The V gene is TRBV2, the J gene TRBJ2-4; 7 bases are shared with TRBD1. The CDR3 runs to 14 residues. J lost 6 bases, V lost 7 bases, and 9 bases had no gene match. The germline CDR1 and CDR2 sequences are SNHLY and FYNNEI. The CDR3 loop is CASINGDSTNIQYF. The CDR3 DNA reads TGTGCCAGCATCAATGGGGACAGTACAAACATTCAGTACTTC.

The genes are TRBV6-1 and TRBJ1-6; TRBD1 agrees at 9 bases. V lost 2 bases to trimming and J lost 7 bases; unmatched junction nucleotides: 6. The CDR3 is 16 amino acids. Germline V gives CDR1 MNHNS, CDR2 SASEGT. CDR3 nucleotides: TGTGCCAGCAGTGAACGACCCGGGACAGGGAATTCACCCCTCCACTTT. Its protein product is CASSERPGTGNSPLHF.

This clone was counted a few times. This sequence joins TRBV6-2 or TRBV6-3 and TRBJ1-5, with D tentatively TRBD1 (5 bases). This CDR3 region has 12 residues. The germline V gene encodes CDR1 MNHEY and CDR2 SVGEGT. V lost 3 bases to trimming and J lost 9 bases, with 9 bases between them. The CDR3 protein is CASSYGGGPQHF. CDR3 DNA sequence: TGTGCCAGCAGTTATGGGGGAGGGCCCCAGCATTTT.

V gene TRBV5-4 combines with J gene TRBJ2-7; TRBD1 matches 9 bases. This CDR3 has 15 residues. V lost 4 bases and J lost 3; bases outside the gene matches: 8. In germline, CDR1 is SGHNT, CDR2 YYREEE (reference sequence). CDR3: CASSQGQGRGYEQYF. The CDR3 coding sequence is TGTGCCAGCAGCCAAGGACAGGGGAGAGGCTACGAGCAGTACTTC.